What follows describes a single TCR beta chain. The antigen is unknown. Amplification yielded TCR beta CDR3 regions, with RNA transcripts as the source. The TCR CDR3 was amplified in a first-round RT-PCR using the HTBI primer set. TCRdb re-analysed the multiplex PCR reads in MiXCR, keeping a single row per CDR3 protein. The sample records about 420,000 distinct CDR3 sequences, about 15% being singletons. These data originate in a study of T cells in Graves' hyperthyroidism and ophthalmopathy. This sample holds PBMCs from approximately 10 ml fresh peripheral blood. Findings and limits, study-wide: The model predicted ophthalmopathy a median approximately 6 months before onset. Most thyroid clonotypes expanded above 0.001 appeared in blood too.

The TCR originated in a woman aged 18-30 years with Graves' hyperthyroidism. The sequenced sample consisted of blood.

As DNA, the CDR3 is TGCGCCAGCAGCTTGAGACAGGGGGCTATAACTAATGAAAAACTGTTTTTT. Encoded protein: CASSLRQGAITNEKLFF. V usage is TRBV5-1 and J usage is TRBJ1-4, with 10 bases that match TRBD1. The CDR3 has 17 amino acids. Per germline, CDR1 SGHRS and CDR2 YFSETQ. V lost 1 base and J lost 1; bases outside the gene matches: 4.